Sequencing of this T cell receptor beta chain was carried out in a study of CD8 T cells in Susac syndrome. General observations from the study: It was acknowledged by the study that relatively few individuals were included in its TCR sequencing and HLA analysis. Across the total CD8+ repertoires, 15 to 20 Susac-specific public clones were detected, and across the CD8+ TEMRA repertoires, several such clones were detected.

Random hexamers served to reverse transcribe roughly 0.5 to 1 ug RNA. TCRdb reprocessed the immunoSEQ multiplex PCR reads via MiXCR and lists one record per CDR3 protein. The sample carries approximately 190,000 distinct CDR3 sequences, roughly 94% recorded once. Negative isolation was used for CD8+ and CD4+ T cells and FACS enrichment for TEMRA cells. Concerning this clonotype itself: Antigen specificity is unknown.

The length of the CDR3 is 15 residues. Trimming cost V 4 bases and J 0 bases; bases outside gene matches: 4. Germline V gives CDR1 MNHEY, CDR2 SMNVEV (reference sequence). The sample comprised CD8+ T cells from PBMCs. This clonotype was sampled from a human donor with Susac syndrome. This chain joins TRBV27 and TRBJ1-1; TRBD1 matches 8 bases. As DNA, the CDR3 is TGTGCCAGCAGTTCCAGACAGGGGCTGAACACTGAAGCTTTCTTT. Encoded protein: CASSSRQGLNTEAFF.